These 9 T cell receptor beta chains originate from one sample sequenced in a study of identical twins. TCRdb re-analysed the 5' RACE reads in MiXCR, keeping a single row per CDR3 protein. The sample has about 530,000 distinct CDR3 sequences, roughly 15% seen once. This same sample was also part of a study on yellow fever vaccine responses in identical twins.

The sample consisted of CD4+ T cells sorted from blood. The receptors stem from a young woman in good health.

This clonotype came up many times. The chain is built from TRBV10-3 and TRBJ1-2; possibly TRBD1 for D (6 bases). The CDR3 is made up of 14 amino acids. Trimming cost V 0 bases and J 4 bases, with 9 bases left between them. Germline V gives CDR1 ENHRY, CDR2 SYGVKD. In DNA form, the CDR3 reads TGTGCCATCAGTGAGTCAGGACAGACCTATGGCTACACCTTC. It specifies CAISESGQTYGYTF.

This clonotype occurred a few times. This chain joins TRBV29-1 and TRBJ1-2; 7 nucleotides align to TRBD1. The CDR3 runs 14 residues. Germline assignment: CDR1 SQVTM and CDR2 ANQGSEA. The V segment lost 8 bases and the J segment 3 bases; nucleotides outside the gene matches: 12. This chain's CDR3 is CSFWGATGDYGYTF. The CDR3 DNA is TGCAGCTTTTGGGGAGCTACAGGGGACTATGGCTACACCTTC.

This clonotype showed up many times. This sequence joins TRBV5-1 and TRBJ2-1; perhaps TRBD2 as D (5 bases). Deletions cut 5 bases from V and 3 bases from J, with 15 bases between. Germline V gene data show CDR1 as SGHRS and CDR2 as YFSETQ. CDR3 length: 15 amino acids. This CDR3 reads CASRLGGTSYNEQFF. CDR3 in DNA: TGCGCCAGCAGATTAGGAGGAACCAGCTACAATGAGCAGTTCTTC.

This clonotype has just a few counts. This chain links TRBV2 with TRBJ2-1; D possibly corresponds to TRBD1 (5 bases). Germline assignment: CDR1 SNHLY and CDR2 FYNNEI. The CDR3 totals 13 residues. With 8 bases removed from V and 3 bases from J, the gap between germline ends came to 11 bases. As DNA, the CDR3 is TGTGCCAGCGTACAGGAGATCTACAATGAGCAGTTCTTC. It is translated as CASVQEIYNEQFF.

The chain joins TRBV7-8 to TRBJ2-7; 11 bases agree with TRBD1. Germline CDR1 reads SGHVS; CDR2 reads FQNEAQ. With V trimmed by 5 bases and J by 2 bases, 5 bases remained unmatched. The CDR3 sequence is 15 residues long. The CDR3 loop is CASSETGQGAYEQYF. DNA of the CDR3: TGTGCCAGCAGCGAGACGGGACAGGGGGCCTACGAGCAGTACTTC.

This clonotype was seen only a few times. J is TRBJ1-2 and V is TRBV5-5, with unresolved D. Looked up from germline, CDR1 is SGHKS and CDR2 is YYEKEE (reference sequence). The V and J ends lost 5 bases and 0 bases respectively, with 11 bases between them. This CDR3 has 14 residues. In DNA form, the CDR3 reads TGTGCCAGCAGTGAGGTTGTAGCTAACTATGGCTACACCTTC. The encoded protein is CASSEVVANYGYTF.

This clonotype has ten or more counts. The chain employs TRBV5-1 and TRBJ2-2; tentatively, D is TRBD1 or TRBD2 (5 bases each). Germline V gene sequence: CDR1 SGHRS, CDR2 YFSETQ. Trimming removed 2 bases from V and 4 bases from J, with 18 bases in between. The CDR3 is 17 residues long. For the CDR3, the DNA is TGCGCCAGCAGCTTAGATGTCCGGGGCCGGCCCACCGGGGAGCTGTTTTTT. This codes for CASSLDVRGRPTGELFF.

The chain joins TRBV20-1 to TRBJ2-7, with no clear D. From germline, CDR1 is DFQATT and CDR2 SNEGSKA (reference sequence). Trimming shortened V by 0 bases and J by 4 bases, and 7 bases separated the two germline ends. The CDR3 consists of 12 residues. CDR3: CSARDLYYEQYV. The CDR3 bases are TGCAGTGCTAGAGATTTATATTACGAGCAGTACGTC.

V usage is TRBV5-8 and J usage is TRBJ2-7; 7 bases are shared with TRBD1. Unmatched junction bases numbered 8, after V lost 1 base and J lost 4 bases. This CDR3 spans 15 amino acids. The germline CDR1 and CDR2 sequences are SGHTS and YDEGEE. The CDR3 reads CASSLHTGVLYEQYV. DNA of the CDR3: TGTGCCAGCAGCTTGCATACAGGGGTATTGTACGAGCAGTACGTC.